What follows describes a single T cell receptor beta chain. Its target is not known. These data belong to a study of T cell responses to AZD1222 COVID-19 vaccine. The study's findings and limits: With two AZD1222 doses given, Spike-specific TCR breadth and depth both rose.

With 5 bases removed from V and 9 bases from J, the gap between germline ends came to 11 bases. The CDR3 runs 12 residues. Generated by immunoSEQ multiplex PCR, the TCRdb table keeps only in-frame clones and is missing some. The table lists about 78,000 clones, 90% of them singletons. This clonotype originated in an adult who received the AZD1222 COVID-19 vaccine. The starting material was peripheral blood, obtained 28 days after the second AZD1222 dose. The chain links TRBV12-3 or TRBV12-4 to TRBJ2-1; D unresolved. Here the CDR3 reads CASSRTHPEQFF. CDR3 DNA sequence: TGTGCCAGCAGTCGGACGCATCCTGAGCAGTTCTTC.